These 15 T cell receptor beta chains originate from one sample sequenced in a study of blood T cell repertoires in COVID-19. Data came from immunoSEQ multiplex PCR; TCRdb stores just in-frame clones and leaves some out. In the table there are 250,000 to 300,000 clones, 85% to 90% of which are singletons. What was sequenced was PBMCs or T cells enriched from blood (not recorded which). These receptors all come from a woman aged 55-69 years who had recovered from COVID-19.

CDR3 residues: CASSLGQGGQPQHF. CDR3 sequence (DNA): TGTGCCAGCAGCTTGGGACAGGGTGGGCAGCCCCAGCATTTT. The V and J genes are TRBV7-9 and TRBJ1-5; TRBD1 matches 9 bases. CDR1 SEHNR and CDR2 FQNEAQ come from the germline V gene (reference sequence). CDR3 size: 14 residues. Trimming at V came to 3 bases and at J to 7 bases, leaving 4 bases not matched to a gene.

The chain is built from TRBV28 and TRBJ1-1; tentatively, D is TRBD1 (5 bases). The V gene lost 3 bases and the J gene lost 4 bases, with 18 bases spanning the gap. The germline CDR1 and CDR2 sequences are MDHEN and SYDVKM. This CDR3 has 16 amino acids. CDR3: CASSFVQGNVGTEAFF. Here the CDR3 DNA reads TGTGCCAGCAGTTTCGTCCAGGGAAATGTTGGCACTGAAGCTTTCTTT.

The chain joins TRBV19 to TRBJ2-1; perhaps TRBD2 as D (5 bases). Trimming pared 8 bases from V and 9 bases from J, leaving 23 bases between. Germline CDR1 and CDR2: LNHDA and SQIVND (reference sequence). The CDR3 has 15 residues. CDR3 DNA sequence: TGTGCCAGTGACGAAGGAACGGGGATCGAGGGTGAGCAGTTCTTC. Translation gives CASDEGTGIEGEQFF.

Of note for this clone: This sample includes further DNA sequences coding for the same CDR3. The chain joins TRBV9 to TRBJ2-3; no reliable D call. This CDR3 comprises 13 residues. V gave up 2 bases and J gave up 2 bases, with 6 bases separating them. Germline loops: CDR1 SGDLS, CDR2 YYNGEE. The CDR3 protein is CASSVAITDTQYF. The CDR3 nucleotides read TGTGCCAGCAGCGTCGCTATCACAGATACGCAGTATTTT.

The chain employs TRBV6-1 and TRBJ2-7; a weak D match, TRBD2 (7 bases). The germline gives CDR1 MNHNS, CDR2 SASEGT. V was shortened by 3 bases and J by 7 bases, with 19 bases between the two germline ends. CDR3 length: 15 residues. The CDR3 spells CASSDRGGGGGEQYF. The CDR3 bases are TGTGCCAGCAGTGACAGGGGAGGAGGGGGGGGAGAGCAGTACTTC.

The chain uses TRBV6-4 and TRBJ2-1; D uncertain. The CDR3 is 16 residues long. Germline CDR1 and CDR2: MRHNA and SNTAGT. V dropped 5 bases and J dropped 4 bases, with 18 bases sitting between them. The CDR3 DNA reads as TGTGCCAGCAGTACTACTCTAGTTTCCTTATACAATGAGCAGTTCTTC. Residues: CASSTTLVSLYNEQFF.

This clone was seen once. The J gene is TRBJ2-3, the V gene TRBV10-2; possibly TRBD1 for D (6 bases). CDR1 is WSHSY, CDR2 SAAADI, per germline. CDR3 size: 15 residues. The V end was cut by 4 bases, the J end by 0 bases, with 11 bases between. CDR3 protein: CASSGTARSTDTQYF. The CDR3 nucleotides are TGCGCCAGCAGTGGGACAGCCCGAAGCACAGATACGCAGTATTTT.

On this clone: An end of the junction differs from the germline gene, which may be a read error. This sequence joins TRBV5-4 and TRBJ1-5, with 7 positions matching TRBD1. The CDR3 sequence is 12 residues long. Germline assignment: CDR1 SGHNT and CDR2 YYREEE (reference sequence). The CDR3 reads CASSLEGGALRF. In DNA form, the CDR3 reads TGTGCCAGCAGCTTGGAAGGGGGCGCCCTGCGTTTT. The complete variable domain, with remaining parts taken from reference TRBV5-4 and TRBJ1-5, reads ETGVTQSPTHLIKTRGQQVTLRCSSQSGHNTVSWYQQALGQGPQFIFQYYREEENGRGNFPPRFSGLQFPNYSSELNVNALELDDSALYLCASSLEGGALRFGDGTRLSIL.

The V gene is TRBV6-5, the J gene TRBJ2-1, with 12 bases fitting TRBD2. The germline gives CDR1 MNHEY, CDR2 SVGAGI. V lost 6 bases to trimming and J lost 7 bases; unmatched junction nucleotides: 1. The CDR3 length is 13 residues. CDR3 residues: CASRTSGSNEQFF. CDR3 bases: TGTGCCAGCAGGACTAGCGGGAGTAATGAGCAGTTCTTC.

The V and J genes are TRBV30 and TRBJ2-2, with D tentatively TRBD2 (7 bases). Trimming shortened V by 1 base and J by 5 bases, and 20 bases separated the two germline ends. CDR1 and CDR2 (germline): GTSNPN, SVGIG (reference sequence). CDR3 size: 17 residues. CDR3 residues: CAWSARTGGGWTGELFF. The DNA of the CDR3 is TGTGCCTGGAGTGCCCGCACGGGGGGCGGGTGGACCGGGGAGCTGTTTTTT.

The V gene is TRBV10-1, the J gene TRBJ1-5; 7 bases are a match to TRBD1. The ends lost 8 bases at V and 2 bases at J; junction bases unmatched: 12. Germline V CDR1 and CDR2: WNHNN, SYGVQD (reference sequence). The CDR3 totals 16 residues. The CDR3 loop is CASLLQDRRRNQPQHF. CDR3 coding DNA: TGCGCCAGCCTACTTCAGGACAGGCGACGCAATCAGCCCCAGCATTTT.

This chain joins TRBV9 and TRBJ1-2; D perhaps matches TRBD1 (6 bases). CDR1 and CDR2 from the germline V gene are SGDLS and YYNGEE. The CDR3 is 14 residues long. V was trimmed by 3 bases and J by 4 bases, leaving 13 bases between them. CDR3 residues: CASSGRTEAYGYTF. CDR3 bases: TGTGCCAGCAGCGGTAGGACAGAAGCCTATGGCTACACCTTC. Based on the CDR3 plus reference TRBV9 and TRBJ1-2, the full variable domain is DSGVTQTPKHLITATGQRVTLRCSPRSGDLSVYWYQQSLDQGLQFLIQYYNGEERAKGNILERFSAQQFPDLHSELNLSSLELGDSALYFCASSGRTEAYGYTFGSGTRLTVV.

This chain joins TRBV24-1 and TRBJ2-5; the match to TRBD1 covers 9 bases. Germline V lookup: CDR1 KGHDR, CDR2 SFDVKD. The CDR3 has 13 residues. J gave up 3 bases and V 7 bases, and 2 bases lay outside the gene matches. The CDR3 protein is CATRGTGKETQYF. The CDR3 DNA follows: TGTGCCACCAGGGGGACAGGGAAAGAGACCCAGTACTTC.

This clone was counted once. The rearrangement joins TRBV29-1 to TRBJ2-2; D gene unclear. The V gene's germline CDR1 is SQVTM and CDR2 ANQGSEA. V lost 7 bases to trimming and J lost 0 bases, with 9 bases between them. This CDR3 has 13 amino acids. In DNA form, the CDR3 reads TGCAGCGGCGTAATTGCGAACACCGGGGAGCTGTTTTTT. It codes for CSGVIANTGELFF.

The chain has TRBV5-4 and TRBJ2-2, with 14 bases aligning to TRBD2. Germline V CDR1 and CDR2: SGHNT, YYREEE (reference sequence). CDR3 length equals 19 residues. After removal of 0 bases from V and 4 bases from J, the junction contained 8 bases not matched to a gene. The CDR3 reads CASSLGLAGGGRGTGELFF. CDR3 DNA: TGTGCCAGCAGCTTGGGACTAGCGGGAGGGGGACGGGGCACCGGGGAGCTGTTTTTT.